This passage covers 5 T cell receptor beta chains from one sample sequenced in a study of T cell repertoires in cytomegalovirus infection. TCRdb re-analysed the reads in MiXCR, keeping a single row per CDR3 protein. The sample lists about 530,000 distinct CDR3 sequences, roughly 29% occurring once. What was sequenced was PBMCs. These TCRs come from a human donor in good health (CMV status not recorded). Some clones in this sample may be carry-over from other donors' samples.

The rearrangement joins TRBV27 to TRBJ1-6; TRBD1 is a possible D gene (5 bases). The CDR3 is made up of 16 amino acids. Deletions cut 3 bases from V and 9 bases from J, with 18 bases between. Looked up from germline, CDR1 is MNHEY and CDR2 is SMNVEV (reference sequence). This chain's CDR3 is CASSLRGYGMASPLHF. CDR3 in DNA: TGTGCCAGCAGTTTGAGGGGATACGGGATGGCTTCACCCCTCCACTTT.

The sample holds a few counts of this clonotype. CDR3 nucleotide sequence: TGTGCCAGCAGCCAATGGGTACACTATGGCTACACCTTC. Residues: CASSQWVHYGYTF. The chain employs TRBV6-2 or TRBV6-3 and TRBJ1-2; the D is unclear. With 6 bases removed from V and 3 bases from J, the gap between germline ends came to 11 bases. Germline V lookup: CDR1 MNHEY, CDR2 SVGEGT. There are 13 residues in the CDR3.

The J gene is TRBJ2-5, the V gene TRBV2; D gene unclear. From germline, CDR1 is SNHLY and CDR2 FYNNEI. This CDR3 contains 12 residues. V shed 7 bases and J shed 6 bases, with 12 bases lying between them. The CDR3 loop reads CASKPRYQTQYF. The CDR3 DNA sequence: TGTGCCAGCAAGCCTAGGTACCAGACCCAGTACTTC.

V and J are TRBV29-1 and TRBJ2-1; D gene ambiguous. Germline V gene data show CDR1 as SQVTM and CDR2 as ANQGSEA. V lost 6 bases to trimming and J lost 2 bases, with 17 bases between them. The CDR3 spans 15 residues. In DNA, the CDR3 is TGCAGCGTGAGATCTTCGGTAGCAGCCTACAATGAGCAGTTCTTC. It translates to CSVRSSVAAYNEQFF.

This clonotype was detected many times. The rearrangement uses TRBV11-2 and TRBJ1-2; D gene uncertain. The germline CDR1 and CDR2 sequences are SGHAT and FQNNGV. The V and J ends lost 2 bases and 1 base respectively, with 8 bases between them. This CDR3 has 14 residues. The DNA of the CDR3 is TGTGCCAGCAGCTTATATACAGTTAACTATGGCTACACCTTC. Its protein is CASSLYTVNYGYTF.